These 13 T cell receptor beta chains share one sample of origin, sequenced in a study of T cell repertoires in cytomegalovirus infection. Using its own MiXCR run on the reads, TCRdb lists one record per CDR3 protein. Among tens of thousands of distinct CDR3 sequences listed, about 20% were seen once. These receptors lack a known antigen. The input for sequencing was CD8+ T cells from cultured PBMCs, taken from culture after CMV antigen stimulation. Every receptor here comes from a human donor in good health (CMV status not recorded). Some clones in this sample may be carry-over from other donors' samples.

This CDR3 reads CASSPLPNEFEPRPRLASIGELFF. The CDR3 DNA follows: TGTGCCAGCAGCCCGCTACCTAACGAGTTCGAGCCCCGCCCCCGACTAGCGAGTATCGGGGAGCTGTTTTTT. The V gene is TRBV12-3 or TRBV12-4, the J gene TRBJ2-2; 8 bases are shared with TRBD2. The V segment lost 6 bases and the J segment 7 bases; nucleotides outside the gene matches: 37. The CDR3 length is 24 residues.

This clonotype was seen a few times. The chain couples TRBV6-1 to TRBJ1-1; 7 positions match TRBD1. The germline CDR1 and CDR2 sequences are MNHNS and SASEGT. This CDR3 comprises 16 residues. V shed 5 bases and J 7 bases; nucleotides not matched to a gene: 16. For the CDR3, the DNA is TGTGCCAGCAGTTACACCCCTGGGGACCAGGGGGGTGAAGCTTTCTTT. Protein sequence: CASSYTPGDQGGEAFF.

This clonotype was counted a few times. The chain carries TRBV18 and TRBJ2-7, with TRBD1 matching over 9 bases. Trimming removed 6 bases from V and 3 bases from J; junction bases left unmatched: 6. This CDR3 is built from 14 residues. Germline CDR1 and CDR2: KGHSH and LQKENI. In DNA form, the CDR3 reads TGTGCCAGCTCCATCCGGGACAGGGTCTACGAGCAGTACTTC. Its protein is CASSIRDRVYEQYF.

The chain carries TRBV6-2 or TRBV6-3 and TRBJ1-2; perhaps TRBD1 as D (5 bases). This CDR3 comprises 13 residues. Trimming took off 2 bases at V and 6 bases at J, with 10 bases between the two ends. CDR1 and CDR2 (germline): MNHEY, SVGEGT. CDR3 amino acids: CASSYRGRDGYTF. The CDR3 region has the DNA TGTGCCAGCAGTTACAGGGGACGTGATGGCTACACCTTC.

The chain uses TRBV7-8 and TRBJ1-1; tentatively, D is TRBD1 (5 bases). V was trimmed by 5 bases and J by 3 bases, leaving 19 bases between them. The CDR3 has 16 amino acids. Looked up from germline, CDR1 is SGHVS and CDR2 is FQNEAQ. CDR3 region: CASSPEVGLGDTEAFF. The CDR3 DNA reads TGTGCCAGCAGCCCAGAGGTGGGGTTGGGGGACACTGAAGCTTTCTTT.

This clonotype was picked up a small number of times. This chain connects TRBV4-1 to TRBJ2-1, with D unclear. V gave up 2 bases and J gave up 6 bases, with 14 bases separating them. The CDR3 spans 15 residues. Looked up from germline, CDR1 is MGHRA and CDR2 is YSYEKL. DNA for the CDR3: TGCGCCAGCAGCCAAAGGTCAGGCCCAAGCAATGAGCAGTTCTTC. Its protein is CASSQRSGPSNEQFF.

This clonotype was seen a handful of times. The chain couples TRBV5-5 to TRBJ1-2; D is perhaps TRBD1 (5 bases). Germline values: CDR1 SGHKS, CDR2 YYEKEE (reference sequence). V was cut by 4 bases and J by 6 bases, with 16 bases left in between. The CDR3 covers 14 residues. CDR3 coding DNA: TGTGCCAGCAGCCCATATGAGGGGCAGAATGGCTACACCTTC. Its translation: CASSPYEGQNGYTF.

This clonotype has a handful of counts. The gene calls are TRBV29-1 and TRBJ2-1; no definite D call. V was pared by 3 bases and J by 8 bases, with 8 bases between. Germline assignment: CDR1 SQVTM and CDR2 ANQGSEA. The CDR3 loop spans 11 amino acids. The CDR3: CSVDGGYEQFF. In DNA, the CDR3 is TGCAGCGTTGATGGTGGATATGAGCAGTTCTTC.

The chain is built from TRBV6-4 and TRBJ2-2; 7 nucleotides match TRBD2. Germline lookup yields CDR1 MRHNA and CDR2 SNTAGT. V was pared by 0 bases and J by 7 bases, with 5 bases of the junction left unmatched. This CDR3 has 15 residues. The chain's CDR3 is CASSDSGRAIGELFF. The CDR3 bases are TGTGCCAGCAGTGACTCAGGGAGGGCCATCGGGGAGCTGTTTTTT.

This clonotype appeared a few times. This CDR3 is CATSDSLTNEQFF. Written as DNA, the CDR3 is TGTGCCACCAGTGACTCCCTAACGAATGAGCAGTTCTTC. The gene calls are TRBV24-1 and TRBJ2-1; no reliable D call. The CDR3 contains 13 residues. Germline-derived CDR1 and CDR2 are KGHDR and SFDVKD. The V end lost 4 bases, the J end lost 7 bases, and 10 bases lay between the germline ends.

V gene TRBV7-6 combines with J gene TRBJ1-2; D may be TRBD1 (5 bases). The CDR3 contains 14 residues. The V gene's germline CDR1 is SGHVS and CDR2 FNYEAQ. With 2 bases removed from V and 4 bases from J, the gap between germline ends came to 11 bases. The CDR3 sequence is CASSLSGTSYGYTF. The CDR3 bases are TGTGCCAGCAGCTTATCCGGGACGAGCTATGGCTACACCTTC.

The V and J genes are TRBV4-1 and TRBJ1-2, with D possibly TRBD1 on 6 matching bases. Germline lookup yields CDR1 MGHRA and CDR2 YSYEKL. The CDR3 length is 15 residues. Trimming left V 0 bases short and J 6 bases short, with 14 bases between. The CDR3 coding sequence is TGCGCCAGCAGCCAAGACCCGGGGGGCGGAGATGGCTACACCTTC. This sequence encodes CASSQDPGGGDGYTF.

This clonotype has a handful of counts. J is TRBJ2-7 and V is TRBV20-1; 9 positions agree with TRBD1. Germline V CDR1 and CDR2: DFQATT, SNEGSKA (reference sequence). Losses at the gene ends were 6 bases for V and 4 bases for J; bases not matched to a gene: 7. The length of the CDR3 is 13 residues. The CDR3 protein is CSAHAQGAYEQYF. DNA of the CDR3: TGCAGTGCCCATGCACAGGGGGCTTACGAGCAGTACTTC.